This entry lists 30 T cell receptor beta chains sequenced from one sample in a study of OX40 agonist ivuxolimab in advanced cancers. The repertoire was sequenced with immunoSEQ multiplex PCR; TCRdb's copy has only in-frame clones and lacks some. The sample comprises over 35,000 clones, approximately 90% of which are singletons, and approximately 39% rests with the top ten. The material sequenced was CD4+ or CD8+ T cells sorted from blood, taken in a trial of the OX40 agonist ivuxolimab. All receptors come from an adult with an advanced solid tumor such as melanoma, head and neck, liver or kidney cancer.

The genes are TRBV11-2 and TRBJ1-1, with 7 bases aligning to TRBD1. V was pared by 5 bases and J by 11 bases, with 11 bases of the junction left unmatched. This CDR3 spans 13 amino acids. Germline V gene data show CDR1 as SGHAT and CDR2 as FQNNGV. The CDR3 DNA follows: TGTGCCAGCAGCCTGAACAGGGGTGTCGTGGCTTTCTTT. Protein sequence: CASSLNRGVVAFF.

The J gene is TRBJ2-1, the V gene TRBV5-1, with 15 bases matching TRBD2. Losses at the gene ends were 3 bases for V and 4 bases for J; bases not matched to a gene: 5. This CDR3 has 17 residues. The germline V gene encodes CDR1 SGHRS and CDR2 YFSETQ. CDR3 amino acids: CASSSGTSGRIYNEQFF. CDR3 DNA: TGCGCCAGCAGCTCTGGGACTAGCGGGAGGATTTACAATGAGCAGTTCTTC.

V gene TRBV30 combines with J gene TRBJ2-6; D is uncertain. V lost 0 bases and J lost 16, with 13 bases in between. CDR3 length equals 12 residues. Germline lookup yields CDR1 GTSNPN and CDR2 SVGIG (reference sequence). The CDR3 region has the DNA TGTGCCTGGAGTGTACAGAACTCCCCTCTGACTTTC. It specifies CAWSVQNSPLTF.

V gene TRBV9 combines with J gene TRBJ1-1; D gene unclear. Germline loops: CDR1 SGDLS, CDR2 YYNGEE. The CDR3 has 14 amino acids. V was cut by 3 bases and J by 1 base, with 10 bases left in between. This chain's CDR3 is CASSALEWNTEAFF. The CDR3 DNA reads TGTGCCAGCAGCGCCTTGGAATGGAACACTGAAGCTTTCTTT.

This clone was found once. This rearrangement joins TRBV2 to TRBJ1-2; tentative D call: TRBD1 (6 bases). Germline CDR1 and CDR2: SNHLY and FYNNEI. Trimming removed 7 bases at V and 1 base at J, with 7 bases between. The CDR3 extends over 12 amino acids. The CDR3 nucleotides read TGTGCCAGCACCAGGGGTAACTATGGCTACACCTTC. It yields the protein CASTRGNYGYTF.

J is TRBJ2-7 and V is TRBV6-1; 7 bases are a match to TRBD1. Germline assignment: CDR1 MNHNS and CDR2 SASEGT. V gave up 3 bases and J gave up 5 bases; unmatched junction bases: 4. CDR3 length equals 13 residues. This chain's CDR3 is CASSDGQVDEQYF. CDR3 bases: TGTGCCAGCAGTGACGGACAGGTCGACGAGCAGTACTTC.

The chain has TRBV5-6 and TRBJ2-6; D may be TRBD1 or TRBD2 (5 bases each). The CDR3 runs to 16 residues. V lost 4 bases to trimming and J lost 0 bases, with 11 bases between them. Germline CDR1 and CDR2: SGHDT and YYEEEE. CDR3 sequence (DNA): TGTGCCAGCAGCCCACCGGGGACCTCTGGGGCCAACGTCCTGACTTTC. Its translation is CASSPPGTSGANVLTF.

This clone has only one observation. CDR3 bases: TGCGCCAGCAGACAGCGGGGAGCGAACACCGGGGAGCTGTTTTTT. Its translation: CASRQRGANTGELFF. The V call is TRBV10-2, the J call TRBJ2-2; TRBD2 agrees at 7 bases. Germline CDR1 is WSHSY and CDR2 is SAAADI. This CDR3 has 15 residues. After removal of 6 bases from V and 0 bases from J, the junction contained 4 bases not matched to a gene.

The rearrangement links TRBV27 to TRBJ2-3; unclear D gene. The V gene's germline CDR1 is MNHEY and CDR2 SMNVEV (reference sequence). With 5 bases removed from V and 9 bases from J, the gap between germline ends came to 18 bases. The CDR3 extends over 14 amino acids. This CDR3 reads CASSPSTSGGTQYF. DNA for the CDR3: TGTGCCAGCAGTCCTTCAACGTCCGGCGGAACGCAGTATTTT.

The V and J genes are TRBV6-6 and TRBJ1-3; 7 bases align to TRBD1. After removal of 0 bases from V and 1 base from J, the junction contained 3 bases not matched to a gene. Germline CDR1 is MNHNY and CDR2 is SVGAGI (reference sequence). This CDR3 spans 16 amino acids. DNA for the CDR3: TGTGCCAGCAGTTACTCGCCGACAGGGTCTGGAAACACCATATATTTT. It codes for CASSYSPTGSGNTIYF.

The rearrangement links TRBV19 to TRBJ2-7; D not resolved. Per germline, CDR1 LNHDA and CDR2 SQIVND (reference sequence). V gave up 6 bases and J gave up 0 bases, with 12 bases separating them. CDR3 length equals 14 residues. For the CDR3, the DNA is TGTGCCAGTAGCCGGAACTTGGGCTCCTACGAGCAGTACTTC. Its protein is CASSRNLGSYEQYF. Supplemented by reference TRBV19 and TRBJ2-7, the full variable domain reads DGGITQSPKYLFRKEGQNVTLSCEQNLNHDAMYWYRQDPGQGLRLIYYSQIVNDFQKGDIAEGYSVSREKKESFPLTVTSAQKNPTAFYLCASSRNLGSYEQYFGPGTRLTVT.

This clone showed up just once. This chain links TRBV14 with TRBJ2-2; D is uncertain. The length of the CDR3 is 15 residues. V lost 1 base to trimming and J lost 4 bases, with 10 bases between them. CDR1 and CDR2 (germline): SGHDN, FVKESK. The CDR3 loop is CASSQVGRGTGELFF. The CDR3 DNA reads TGTGCCAGCAGCCAAGTGGGCCGTGGCACCGGGGAGCTGTTTTTT.

The chain has TRBV28 and TRBJ1-4; 10 bases agree with TRBD1. Germline assignment: CDR1 MDHEN and CDR2 SYDVKM. The junction had 5 bases not matched to a gene; V was cut back by 9 bases and J by 7 bases. This CDR3 comprises 13 residues. Here the CDR3 reads CASGTGDFEKLFF. DNA for the CDR3: TGTGCCAGTGGGACAGGGGACTTTGAAAAACTGTTTTTT. Full variable domain (remainder filled in from reference TRBV28 and TRBJ1-4): DVKVTQSSRYLVKRTGEKVFLECVQDMDHENMFWYRQDPGLGLRLIYFSYDVKMKEKGDIPEGYSVSREKKERFSLILESASTNQTSMYLCASGTGDFEKLFFGSGTQLSVL.

This rearrangement joins TRBV2 to TRBJ1-1, with TRBD1 matching over 11 bases. Trimming cost V 4 bases and J 7 bases; bases outside gene matches: 2. This CDR3 has 13 amino acids. Germline V gene data show CDR1 as SNHLY and CDR2 as FYNNEI. The CDR3 sequence: CASSGTGGREAFF. In nucleotides, the CDR3 is TGTGCCAGCAGTGGGACAGGGGGCCGTGAAGCTTTCTTT.

This chain joins TRBV6-1 and TRBJ2-7; the match to TRBD1 covers 8 bases. Germline V gives CDR1 MNHNS, CDR2 SASEGT. V dropped 4 bases and J dropped 4; count of bases not matched to a gene: 12. This CDR3 is 16 amino acids long. Here the CDR3 reads CASSADSWTGMYEQYF. DNA for the CDR3: TGTGCCAGCAGTGCCGACTCCTGGACAGGGATGTACGAGCAGTACTTC.

This clone was observed once. Other DNA sequences in the sample encode the same CDR3. The chain joins TRBV9 to TRBJ2-5; D is possibly TRBD1 (6 bases). The germline V gene encodes CDR1 SGDLS and CDR2 YYNGEE. The CDR3 spans 15 residues. Between the trimmed V and J ends, which lost 0 bases and 5 bases, there was a span of 14 bases. CDR3 nucleotide sequence: TGTGCCAGCAGCGTAGTCCGGGCGCAGGGGGAGACCCAGTACTTC. Translated, it gives CASSVVRAQGETQYF. The variable domain in full, with the rest retrieved from reference TRBV9 and TRBJ2-5, is DSGVTQTPKHLITATGQRVTLRCSPRSGDLSVYWYQQSLDQGLQFLIQYYNGEERAKGNILERFSAQQFPDLHSELNLSSLELGDSALYFCASSVVRAQGETQYFGPGTRLLVL.

The V gene is TRBV5-1, the J gene TRBJ2-1, with D perhaps TRBD2 (5 bases). The CDR3 totals 15 residues. The V and J ends lost 3 bases and 4 bases respectively, with 14 bases between them. CDR1 SGHRS and CDR2 YFSETQ come from the germline V gene. CDR3: CASSWTVLLYNEQFF. CDR3 coding DNA: TGCGCCAGCAGCTGGACTGTGTTACTATACAATGAGCAGTTCTTC. Full variable domain (remainder filled in from reference TRBV5-1 and TRBJ2-1): KAGVTQTPRYLIKTRGQQVTLSCSPISGHRSVSWYQQTPGQGLQFLFEYFSETQRNKGNFPGRFSGRQFSNSRSEMNVSTLELGDSALYLCASSWTVLLYNEQFFGPGTRLTVL.

The V call is TRBV19, the J call TRBJ2-7; TRBD2 aligns across 11 bases. Trimming cost V 5 bases and J 1 base; bases outside gene matches: 4. CDR1 and CDR2 from the germline V gene are LNHDA and SQIVND (reference sequence). The CDR3 covers 15 residues. The CDR3 DNA reads TGTGCCAGTAGTCTCACTAGCGGGAGTTCCTACGAGCAGTACTTC. This encodes CASSLTSGSSYEQYF.

The V call is TRBV5-1, the J call TRBJ1-4; D not resolved. Trimming left V 4 bases short and J 2 bases short, with 15 bases between. This CDR3 region has 16 residues. Germline lookup yields CDR1 SGHRS and CDR2 YFSETQ. CDR3 in DNA: TGCGCCAGCAGCCTATTTCCGGGAGATACTAATGAAAAACTGTTTTTT. The encoded protein is CASSLFPGDTNEKLFF.

The chain recombines TRBV2 with TRBJ1-5; D call uncertain. Germline CDR1 and CDR2: SNHLY and FYNNEI. The CDR3 totals 13 residues. The V gene lost 4 bases and the J gene lost 8 bases, with 12 bases spanning the gap. CDR3 sequence: CASSAGEGKPQHF. The DNA of the CDR3 is TGTGCCAGCAGTGCTGGGGAAGGAAAGCCCCAGCATTTT.

On this clone itself: A far larger clone is just one base off, so this is likely a read error. Other nucleotide sequences from this sample produce the same CDR3. The V gene is TRBV29-1, the J gene TRBJ2-7; 7 nucleotides agree with TRBD1. Germline-derived CDR1 and CDR2 are SQVTM and ANQGSEA. This CDR3 has 12 amino acids. CDR3 in amino acids: CSVLGQAYEQYF. The CDR3 nucleotides are TGCAGTGTACTAGGACAGGCCTACGAGCAGTACTTC.

The V gene is TRBV5-1, the J gene TRBJ2-7, with 7 positions matching TRBD1. The trim removed 3 bases at V and 2 bases at J, leaving 5 bases unmatched. Looked up from germline, CDR1 is SGHRS and CDR2 is YFSETQ. The CDR3 has 14 residues. CDR3 nucleotide sequence: TGCGCCAGCAGCTCGGGACAGTTAACCTACGAGCAGTACTTC. Protein sequence: CASSSGQLTYEQYF. The whole variable domain, remainder taken from reference TRBV5-1 and TRBJ2-7, is KAGVTQTPRYLIKTRGQQVTLSCSPISGHRSVSWYQQTPGQGLQFLFEYFSETQRNKGNFPGRFSGRQFSNSRSEMNVSTLELGDSALYLCASSSGQLTYEQYFGPGTRLTVT.

The chain recombines TRBV19 with TRBJ1-1, with a weak D call TRBD1 (5 bases). Germline V gene lookup returns CDR1 LNHDA and CDR2 SQIVND (reference sequence). V was cut by 6 bases and J by 1 base, with 15 bases left in between. This CDR3 is 15 amino acids long. DNA for the CDR3: TGTGCCAGTAGGGGGACGGCCCCCCGGAACACTGAAGCTTTCTTT. It is translated as CASRGTAPRNTEAFF.

The CDR3 DNA sequence: TGTGCCAGCAGCGTCGAACCGGGTCGCCCGAACGAGCAGTACTTC. Its translation is CASSVEPGRPNEQYF. The chain is built from TRBV7-2 and TRBJ2-7; D not certain. Looked up from germline, CDR1 is SGHTA and CDR2 is FQGNSA. The ends were cut back, 5 bases at V and 5 bases at J, with 19 bases in the middle. This CDR3 is 15 amino acids long.

The gene calls are TRBV11-2 and TRBJ2-4, with D perhaps TRBD2 (5 bases). The CDR3 is made up of 17 amino acids. Per the germline V gene, CDR1 is SGHAT and CDR2 is FQNNGV. The V and J ends lost 1 base and 3 bases respectively, with 16 bases between them. CDR3 sequence reads: CASSLGPSLANKNIQYF. In nucleotides, the CDR3 is TGTGCCAGCAGCTTAGGGCCCTCGCTAGCAAACAAAAACATTCAGTACTTC.

The V and J genes are TRBV28 and TRBJ2-2, with D possibly being TRBD1 (5 bases). This CDR3 region has 14 residues. Germline loops: CDR1 MDHEN, CDR2 SYDVKM. With 7 bases removed from V and 2 bases from J, the gap between germline ends came to 11 bases. The CDR3 spells CASKRQINTGELFF. The CDR3, as DNA: TGTGCCAGCAAACGACAGATTAACACCGGGGAGCTGTTTTTT.

This rearrangement joins TRBV29-1 to TRBJ2-4; TRBD1 aligns across 7 bases. CDR1 is SQVTM, CDR2 ANQGSEA, per germline. The length of the CDR3 is 14 residues. Unmatched junction bases numbered 4, after V lost 4 bases and J lost 1 base. CDR3 DNA: TGCAGCGTTGTCGAACAGGGGGCCAAAAACATTCAGTACTTC. Its protein is CSVVEQGAKNIQYF.

The gene calls are TRBV30 and TRBJ2-7, with 12 bases lining up with TRBD1. The junction had 10 bases not matched to a gene; V was cut back by 3 bases and J by 4 bases. The V gene's germline CDR1 is GTSNPN and CDR2 SVGIG (reference sequence). The CDR3 runs 16 residues. The CDR3 loop is CAWRATKGQGAYEQYF. Written as DNA, the CDR3 is TGTGCCTGGAGGGCCACAAAGGGACAGGGGGCTTACGAGCAGTACTTC.

Here the CDR3 DNA reads TGCAGCGTTGATGGGCTGGAGCCTCGCACAGATACGCAGTATTTT. This sequence encodes CSVDGLEPRTDTQYF. The rearrangement links TRBV29-1 to TRBJ2-3; D is unclear. Germline loops: CDR1 SQVTM, CDR2 ANQGSEA. This CDR3 spans 15 amino acids. Trimming left V 3 bases short and J 1 base short, with 14 bases between.

The gene calls are TRBV29-1 and TRBJ1-4; D call uncertain. Deletions cut 7 bases from V and 8 bases from J, with 14 bases between. Germline CDR1 is SQVTM and CDR2 is ANQGSEA. The CDR3 runs 12 residues. The CDR3 DNA is TGCAGCGCCCGGGGTTCGGACGAAAAACTGTTTTTT. Amino acids: CSARGSDEKLFF.